This TCR beta chain originates from a study of blood T cell repertoires in COVID-19. Study details: Spain, Italy and the United States supplied samples that represented acute and convalescent COVID-19. Sample material is recorded as cDNA or gDNA derived from T cells, B-cell-depleted T cells, or PBMCs.

The authors' processing: How many nucleated cells were present was estimated from reference gene primer amplification. TCRdb keeps only in-frame clones here, not all; method: immunoSEQ multiplex PCR. The DNA gave D and trimming, while V, J and clone size come from that table. This table holds around 140,000 clones, around 90% found once. V lost 4 bases and J 10 bases, leaving 8 bases between the germline ends. This CDR3 is 12 amino acids long. Per germline, CDR1 MNHEY and CDR2 SVGAGI. Sequencing was performed on peripheral blood. The TCR originated in a man aged 55 to 69 with active or convalescent COVID-19. J is TRBJ1-6 and V is TRBV6-5; D unclear. The CDR3 spells CASSSMTSPLHF. In DNA form, the CDR3 reads TGTGCCAGCAGTTCTATGACATCACCCCTCCACTTT.